Detailed here is one T cell receptor (beta chain). This specimen belongs to a study of glioma-infiltrating T cells after dendritic cell vaccination. Study at large: Autologous tumor lysate-pulsed dendritic cell vaccination was given between the early 2000s and the early 2010s.

The V end lost 3 bases, the J end lost 8 bases, and 17 bases lay between the germline ends. CDR1 is MNHEY, CDR2 SMNVEV, per germline (reference sequence). CDR3 length equals 15 residues. Time point denoted: after dendritic cell vaccination, including at tumor progression/relapse. The PCR used 60 V beta and 13 J beta primers. TCRdb's copy holds only in-frame clones and misses some; the assay was immunoSEQ multiplex PCR. The profile shows 100,000 or so clones, around 90% of them singletons. V gene TRBV27 combines with J gene TRBJ2-1; a weak D match, TRBD1 (5 bases). This clonotype was obtained from a human donor with glioblastoma. The sequencing here drew on blood, taken after dendritic cell vaccination. For the CDR3, the DNA is TGTGCCAGCAGTTTCGACAGTCCTCTAGGTGATGAGCAGTTCTTC. Residues: CASSFDSPLGDEQFF.